The 27 T cell receptor beta chains in this list originate from one sample, sequenced in a study of neurological immune-mediated disorders. TCRdb passed the 5' RACE reads through MiXCR, listing each CDR3 protein once. The profile covers about 46,000 distinct CDR3 sequences, with roughly 4.4% appearing a single time and approximately 5.7% taken by the ten largest. The source material was PBMCs. Receptors originate from an older woman with multiple sclerosis.

This clonotype was found a few times. The gene calls are TRBV25-1 and TRBJ1-4; 7 bases line up with TRBD1. The V gene end was trimmed by 6 bases and the J gene end by 5 bases; junction bases not matched to a gene: 9. Germline lookup yields CDR1 MGHDK and CDR2 SYGVNS. The CDR3 extends over 15 amino acids. The CDR3: CASRANRGKNEKLFF. DNA of the CDR3: TGTGCCAGCAGAGCTAACAGGGGAAAGAATGAAAAACTGTTTTTT.

As concerns this clonotype: At one boundary the junction diverges from the germline segment, which might be a read error. The rearrangement uses TRBV12-3 or TRBV12-4 and TRBJ1-5; 8 bases map to TRBD1. This CDR3 contains 14 residues. Here the CDR3 DNA reads TGTGCCAGCAGTGCAGGGGGCACACATCAGCCCCAGAATTTT. Its translation: CASSAGGTHQPQNF.

In this sample, this clonotype turned up many times. The J gene is TRBJ1-1, the V gene TRBV7-2, with 7 bases that match TRBD1. The CDR3 has 14 amino acids. The germline V gene encodes CDR1 SGHTA and CDR2 FQGNSA. V was pared by 5 bases and J by 4 bases, with 7 bases of the junction left unmatched. CDR3 loop: CASSSTGAGTEAFF. CDR3 DNA sequence: TGTGCCAGCAGCAGCACAGGGGCGGGCACTGAAGCTTTCTTT.

This clonotype was detected ten times or more. The genes are TRBV4-1 and TRBJ2-1; 9 bases agree with TRBD2. Germline V lookup: CDR1 MGHRA, CDR2 YSYEKL. The CDR3 is 14 amino acids. The V and J ends lost 6 bases and 6 bases, in that order; junction bases with no gene match: 6. This CDR3 is CASRGSGGLNEQFF. The CDR3 DNA is TGCGCCAGCAGAGGTAGCGGGGGACTCAATGAGCAGTTCTTC.

This clonotype has only a few counts. The chain couples TRBV12-3 or TRBV12-4 to TRBJ2-5; 10 bases match TRBD1. The CDR3 sequence is 14 residues long. The ends lost 6 bases at V and 5 bases at J; junction bases unmatched: 6. The CDR3 reads CASRRGQGVETQYF. The CDR3 DNA sequence: TGTGCCAGCAGGAGAGGACAGGGGGTGGAGACCCAGTACTTC.

This clonotype has a handful of counts. The gene calls are TRBV6-4 and TRBJ2-3; 9 bases line up with TRBD2. CDR3 length: 16 residues. Germline V lookup: CDR1 MRHNA, CDR2 SNTAGT. V trimming: 0 bases; J trimming: 1 base; junction bases outside the gene matches: 2. The CDR3 bases are TGTGCCAGCAGTGACTCTGTAGCGGGAGGCACAGATACGCAGTATTTT. It encodes CASSDSVAGGTDTQYF.

The rearrangement links TRBV30 to TRBJ1-3; maybe TRBD1 (5 bases). CDR3 size: 13 residues. Germline V gene lookup returns CDR1 GTSNPN and CDR2 SVGIG (reference sequence). Trimming shortened V by 4 bases and J by 4 bases, and 11 bases separated the two germline ends. This chain's CDR3 is CAWTRTPGNTIYF. CDR3 bases: TGTGCCTGGACCCGGACACCGGGAAACACCATATATTTT.

Ten or more counts support this clonotype. The chain joins TRBV9 to TRBJ2-7; D is perhaps TRBD1 (5 bases). V gave up 0 bases and J gave up 1 base, with 5 bases separating them. Per germline, CDR1 SGDLS and CDR2 YYNGEE. This CDR3 has 13 amino acids. The CDR3 DNA is TGTGCCAGCAGCGTAGCAGGGTCCTACGAGCAGTACTTC. This codes for CASSVAGSYEQYF.

This clonotype was seen repeatedly, ten times or more. The DNA for the CDR3 is TGTGCCAGCAGTGCGCTTCGAAATTCGCCGGGTGAGCAGTTCTTC. Residues: CASSALRNSPGEQFF. The J gene is TRBJ2-1, the V gene TRBV6-5; D is unclear. The CDR3 has 15 residues. Trimming stripped 5 bases from V and 9 bases from J, with 20 bases between. CDR1 is MNHEY and CDR2 is SVGAGI in the germline V gene.

The rearrangement joins TRBV4-3 to TRBJ2-1; D gene unclear. Germline CDR1 LGHNA, CDR2 YSLEER. V dropped 0 bases and J dropped 1 base, with 13 bases sitting between them. The CDR3 is 17 residues long. CDR3 DNA: TGCGCCAGCAGCCAAGAAACTCGGCGGTGGTCCTACAATGAGCAGTTCTTC. Residues: CASSQETRRWSYNEQFF.

This clonotype has more than one count but fewer than ten. V and J are TRBV20-1 and TRBJ2-3, with 9 bases fitting TRBD2. The CDR3 runs 14 residues. Germline CDR1 reads DFQATT; CDR2 reads SNEGSKA (reference sequence). The trim removed 3 bases at V and 2 bases at J, leaving 3 bases unmatched. This CDR3 reads CSARTSGSTDTQYF. CDR3 nucleotide sequence: TGCAGTGCTAGGACTAGCGGATCCACAGATACGCAGTATTTT.

The chain joins TRBV10-2 to TRBJ1-4; D is ambiguous. V was pared by 7 bases and J by 8 bases, with 17 bases between. CDR1 and CDR2 (germline): WSHSY, SAAADI. CDR3 size: 14 residues. The CDR3 loop is CASKDGPLSEKLFF. In nucleotides, the CDR3 is TGCGCCAGCAAGGACGGCCCCTTGAGCGAAAAACTGTTTTTT.

This clonotype was seen ten or more times. V is TRBV24-1 and J is TRBJ2-3, with TRBD2 matching 8 bases. In germline, CDR1 is KGHDR, CDR2 SFDVKD. The CDR3 extends over 14 amino acids. Trimming removed 3 bases from V and 4 bases from J; junction bases left unmatched: 2. The CDR3 DNA sequence: TGTGCCACCAGTGATAAGCGGGGGTCAGATACGCAGTATTTT. The encoded protein is CATSDKRGSDTQYF.

This chain uses TRBV5-1 with TRBJ2-5, with D perhaps TRBD1 (7 bases). The CDR3 spans 14 residues. Germline loops: CDR1 SGHRS, CDR2 YFSETQ. Trimming took off 3 bases at V and 4 bases at J, with 13 bases between the two ends. CDR3 in DNA: TGCGCCAGCAGCTCAGGGGGAGGTTTAGAGACCCAGTACTTC. Protein sequence: CASSSGGGLETQYF.

Ten or more counts support this clonotype. This chain connects TRBV5-1 to TRBJ2-1, with a weak D call TRBD2 (6 bases). V was clipped by 4 bases and J by 6 bases, with 14 bases between them. This CDR3 has 14 residues. Germline loops: CDR1 SGHRS, CDR2 YFSETQ. CDR3 sequence reads: CASSIHRDSNEQFF. CDR3 DNA sequence: TGCGCCAGCAGCATACACCGGGACTCCAATGAGCAGTTCTTC.

Only one count was recorded for this clonotype. Given a much more abundant clone one base away, this may be a read error. This rearrangement joins TRBV5-1 to TRBJ2-3; 7 nucleotides agree with TRBD2. Germline loops: CDR1 SGHRS, CDR2 YFSETQ. The CDR3 totals 15 residues. Losses at the gene ends were 0 bases for V and 4 bases for J; bases not matched to a gene: 5. The CDR3 bases are TGCGCCAGCAGCTTGGAAGCGGGACGTCCAGATACGCAGTATTTT. Its protein product is CASSLEAGRPDTQYF.

There are many counts of this clonotype. The chain couples TRBV7-2 to TRBJ2-7; TRBD2 aligns across 12 bases. V lost 3 bases and J lost 0; bases outside the gene matches: 0. The CDR3 consists of 15 residues. Germline CDR1 reads SGHTA; CDR2 reads FQGNSA. The CDR3 region is CASSLTSGGSYEQYF. DNA of the CDR3: TGTGCCAGCAGCTTGACTAGCGGGGGCTCCTACGAGCAGTACTTC.

The rearrangement links TRBV5-6 to TRBJ2-1; 10 nucleotides match TRBD2. The CDR3 is 14 amino acids. From germline, CDR1 is SGHDT and CDR2 YYEEEE. V lost 3 bases and J lost 8; bases outside the gene matches: 5. The CDR3 sequence: CASSSAGGRDEQFF. CDR3 in DNA: TGTGCCAGCAGCTCAGCGGGAGGGCGGGATGAGCAGTTCTTC.

The chain couples TRBV28 to TRBJ1-3; D gene ambiguous. Germline V lookup: CDR1 MDHEN, CDR2 SYDVKM. V dropped 6 bases and J dropped 2 bases, with 5 bases sitting between them. The CDR3 extends over 12 amino acids. Written as DNA, the CDR3 is TGTGCCAGCAGACGGACTGGAAACACCATATATTTT. Amino acid sequence: CASRRTGNTIYF.

This clonotype was seen ten or more times. The V gene is TRBV28, the J gene TRBJ2-5, with TRBD1 identical over 8 bases. The CDR3 spans 13 residues. CDR1 and CDR2 from the germline V gene are MDHEN and SYDVKM. V was pared by 6 bases and J by 4 bases, with 4 bases of the junction left unmatched. The CDR3 reads CASSPGTGETQYF. As DNA, the CDR3 is TGTGCCAGCAGCCCAGGGACAGGAGAGACCCAGTACTTC. Full variable domain (missing parts from reference TRBV28 and TRBJ2-5): DVKVTQSSRYLVKRTGEKVFLECVQDMDHENMFWYRQDPGLGLRLIYFSYDVKMKEKGDIPEGYSVSREKKERFSLILESASTNQTSMYLCASSPGTGETQYFGPGTRLLVL.

This clonotype was seen at least ten times. The CDR3 here is CSVEGKNTEAFF. CDR3 in DNA: TGCAGCGTTGAAGGGAAGAACACTGAAGCTTTCTTT. The chain links TRBV29-1 to TRBJ1-1, with D hard to call. The CDR3 has 12 amino acids. V shed 1 base and J shed 1 base, with 4 bases lying between them. CDR1 and CDR2 from the germline V gene are SQVTM and ANQGSEA.

This clonotype has at least ten counts. The V and J genes are TRBV29-1 and TRBJ2-1; the D gene is possibly TRBD2 (5 bases). CDR3 size: 14 residues. Germline V gene sequence: CDR1 SQVTM, CDR2 ANQGSEA. Trimming removed 4 bases at V and 7 bases at J, with 17 bases between. The CDR3 sequence is CSVAMGEARNEQFF. CDR3 DNA sequence: TGCAGCGTTGCCATGGGAGAAGCACGGAATGAGCAGTTCTTC.

There are many counts of this clonotype. This chain connects TRBV12-3 or TRBV12-4 to TRBJ1-3, with D unclear. With 7 bases removed from V and 0 bases from J, the gap between germline ends came to 7 bases. The CDR3 runs 13 residues. CDR3 region: CASTSFSGNTIYF. The CDR3 DNA reads as TGTGCCAGCACCTCTTTCTCTGGAAACACCATATATTTT.

This clonotype was counted at least ten times. The gene calls are TRBV4-1 and TRBJ2-1; 12 bases line up with TRBD2. Germline CDR1 is MGHRA and CDR2 is YSYEKL. J gave up 6 bases and V 0 bases, and 3 bases lay outside the gene matches. The CDR3 is 16 residues long. CDR3 sequence (DNA): TGCGCCAGCAGCCAAGATCTAGCGGGGGGGCCCAATGAGCAGTTCTTC. The encoded protein is CASSQDLAGGPNEQFF.

In its sample, this clonotype was seen a few times. This chain joins TRBV10-3 and TRBJ1-3; no firm D call. The CDR3 length is 15 residues. Germline V gives CDR1 ENHRY, CDR2 SYGVKD. Trimming pared 0 bases from V and 2 bases from J, leaving 8 bases between. The CDR3 coding sequence is TGTGCCATCAGTGAGTCGCTAGGGACTGGAAACACCATATATTTT. It translates to CAISESLGTGNTIYF.

The chain carries TRBV10-1 and TRBJ1-5; D gene unclear. V lost 0 bases to trimming and J lost 6 bases, with 12 bases between them. Germline loops: CDR1 WNHNN, CDR2 SYGVQD (reference sequence). This CDR3 is 15 amino acids long. The CDR3 sequence: CASSESEGEGQPQHF. DNA of the CDR3: TGCGCCAGCAGTGAGTCGGAGGGAGAAGGTCAGCCCCAGCATTTT.

This clonotype was observed a few times. The V and J genes are TRBV12-3 or TRBV12-4 and TRBJ2-5, with D hard to call. This CDR3 region has 13 residues. The V and J ends lost 1 base and 5 bases respectively, with 8 bases between them. The CDR3 region is CASSLVLGETQYF. The CDR3 nucleotides are TGTGCCAGCAGTTTAGTCCTTGGGGAGACCCAGTACTTC.